Sequencing of this T cell receptor beta chain was carried out in a study of blood T cell repertoires in COVID-19 (dated by TCRdb to 2018 to 2020). Background on the whole study: Samples covering the acute and convalescent phases of COVID-19 were provided by collaborators in the United States, Italy and Spain. Where available, HLA class I and class II types were obtained from metadata supplied by the sample provider rather than from assay-based typing. The prospective study material was composed of cDNA or gDNA derived from T cells, B-cell-depleted T cells, or PBMCs. The repertoires were released in a freely available public database meant as a resource for research on the immune response to SARS-CoV-2. The dataset comprised deeply sampled blood TCRbeta repertoires from subjects exposed to, actively infected with, or recovered from COVID-19. Nearly every sample came with metadata listing a de-identified subject ID, COVID-19 status, age in years and sex. The samples were drawn from the first 160 participants of the ongoing ImmuneRACE study and from over 950 subjects provided by 6 global collaborators.

The immunoSEQ Assay, a bias-controlled multiplex PCR, was used to amplify TCRbeta CDR3 regions from genomic DNA. Concerning the study's data processing: The number of nucleated cells in each sample was estimated by amplification of reference gene primers within the assay. To quantify the absolute abundance of each unique TCRbeta CDR3 rearrangement, sequence reads were collapsed and filtered. For each sample, productive Simpson clonality was calculated as the square root of Simpson's diversity index over productive rearrangements. The immuneACCESS repertoire file appears here via TCRdb, limited to in-frame rearrangements. These files lack a portion of the clones; in checked studies, under half of the deficit traces to unresolved V genes, and the cause of the others is not known. The V and J calls and clone size come from that table; D and trimming were worked out from the DNA. This sample lists fewer than 250,000 clones; around 84% were detected once. The ten most abundant clones make up about 7% of the sample.

V is cut by 5 bases and J by 6 bases, and the space between the germline ends is 19 bases. From the germline V gene, CDR1 is KGHDR and CDR2 is SFDVKD. The CDR3 runs 16 residues from the cysteine to the phenylalanine. This entry keeps only the CDR3 DNA: 48 bases, framed from base 1. The full study reports these points: Clinical and demographic metadata were provided uncurated, with the amount varying by source and participant.

In the prospective study, participants were about 18 to 100 years old, resided in 24 geographic areas of the United States, and were enrolled through a virtual design. To assign participants to cohorts, the prospective study relied on clinical history that participants themselves reported in a screening survey and a study questionnaire. In the prospective study, whole blood, serum and a nasopharyngeal or oropharyngeal swab were collected from each participant by mobile phlebotomists. Additional blood draws and questionnaires over an approximately 2-month period could optionally be provided by prospective study participants. Blood samples from the prospective study were shipped frozen or at room temperature prior to DNA extraction. About this clone itself: What antigen it recognizes has not been identified. The sample holds no much larger clone one base away, and base qualities are not on file.

The sequence came from a woman in her forties with acute COVID-19. The V gene is TRBV24-1 and the J gene is TRBJ2-1; TRBD2 is possibly the D segment (7 matching bases). The sample comprised PBMCs or T cells enriched from blood (not recorded which). The CDR3 reads as follows: CATSGRGGASVNEQFF. The DNA is as follows: TGTGCCACCAGTGGGAGGGGGGGGGCTTCAGTCAATGAGCAGTTCTTC.